The 10 T cell receptor beta chains below come from one sample, sequenced in a study of T-cell memory formation after mild COVID-19. TCRdb redid the calling of the 5' RACE reads with MiXCR, one entry per CDR3 protein. The sample records about 450,000 distinct CDR3 sequences, 20% to 25% being singletons. The sequencing input was PBMCs or a T cell subset sorted from them (not recorded which). The receptors come from an adult woman who had mild COVID-19 (a few samples of this study predate the infection). Cell type and time point are not known.

The chain couples TRBV23-1 to TRBJ2-6; D perhaps matches TRBD2 (6 bases). TRBV23-1 is an ORF for which the function is uncertain. V lost 5 bases and J 0 bases, leaving 14 bases between the germline ends. The CDR3 is made up of 17 amino acids. CDR3 in DNA: TGCGCCAGCAGTGACGGGACTTATAGCTCTGGGGCCAACGTCCTGACTTTC. Protein sequence: CASSDGTYSSGANVLTF.

This chain uses TRBV7-2 with TRBJ2-1, with 10 bases aligning to TRBD2. Germline loops: CDR1 SGHTA, CDR2 FQGNSA. This CDR3 has 13 residues. The junction had 5 bases not matched to a gene; V was cut back by 8 bases and J by 7 bases. DNA for the CDR3: TGTGCCAGCCCTAGCGGGAGTCGAAATGAGCAGTTCTTC. This encodes CASPSGSRNEQFF. Using reference TRBV7-2 and TRBJ2-1 for the parts outside the CDR3, the full variable domain is GAGVSQSPSNKVTEKGKDVELRCDPISGHTALYWYRQSLGQGLEFLIYFQGNSAPDKSGLPSDRFSAERTGGSVSTLTIQRTQQEDSAVYLCASPSGSRNEQFFGPGTRLTVL.

The rearrangement uses TRBV10-3 and TRBJ2-3; 9 bases align to TRBD2. Germline V gene sequence: CDR1 ENHRY, CDR2 SYGVKD. CDR3 size: 15 residues. The V segment lost 3 bases and the J segment 2 bases; nucleotides outside the gene matches: 3. For the CDR3, the DNA is TGTGCCATCAGTGACGGCGGGGGGGCCACAGATACGCAGTATTTT. Translation gives CAISDGGGATDTQYF.

This clonotype was observed a handful of times. The chain carries TRBV6-2 or TRBV6-3 and TRBJ2-3, with D possibly matching TRBD2 (7 bases). Germline V lookup: CDR1 MNHEY, CDR2 SVGEGT. This CDR3 region has 16 residues. V was clipped by 2 bases and J by 1 base, with 13 bases between them. The CDR3 DNA is TGTGCCAGCAGTTACGGCGGGGGCTGGGGCACAGATACGCAGTATTTT. It codes for CASSYGGGWGTDTQYF.

The chain has TRBV30 and TRBJ2-1; 9 nucleotides line up with TRBD1. The CDR3 extends over 14 amino acids. Trimming took 3 bases from V and 8 from J; bases not matched to a gene: 8. Germline lookup yields CDR1 GTSNPN and CDR2 SVGIG (reference sequence). CDR3 region: CAWSAGTGFYEQFF. The CDR3 DNA reads as TGTGCCTGGAGCGCCGGGACAGGGTTCTATGAGCAGTTCTTC. Variable domain in full (rest from reference TRBV30 and TRBJ2-1): SQTIHQWPATLVQPVGSPLSLECTVEGTSNPNLYWYRQAAGRGLQLLFYSVGIGQISSEVPQNLSASRPQDRQFILSSKKLLLSDSGFYLCAWSAGTGFYEQFFGPGTRLTVL.

The V and J genes are TRBV5-1 and TRBJ1-1, with 7 bases that match TRBD1. Germline V CDR1 and CDR2: SGHRS, YFSETQ. V was clipped by 5 bases and J by 1 base; unmatched bases: 11. CDR3 size: 16 residues. In nucleotides, the CDR3 is TGCGCCAGCAGATCAAATACAAGGACAGGGAACACTGAAGCTTTCTTT. Translating it yields CASRSNTRTGNTEAFF.

This clonotype has only a few counts. This chain connects TRBV7-9 to TRBJ2-7; D ambiguous. Germline V gives CDR1 SEHNR, CDR2 FQNEAQ (reference sequence). This CDR3 contains 13 residues. V was cut by 5 bases and J by 3 bases, with 11 bases left in between. The chain's CDR3 is CASSGKGNYEQYF. CDR3 coding DNA: TGTGCCAGCAGCGGCAAGGGCAACTACGAGCAGTACTTC.

This sequence joins TRBV5-1 and TRBJ2-3, with 7 bases aligning to TRBD1. Germline V gene data show CDR1 as SGHRS and CDR2 as YFSETQ. V shed 4 bases, J shed 6 bases, and the junction held 8 bases outside the gene matches. This CDR3 has 14 amino acids. Written as DNA, the CDR3 is TGCGCCAGCAGCCTGAGGGGGCCTGGGGATACGCAGTATTTT. Its translation is CASSLRGPGDTQYF.

This clonotype showed up many times. J is TRBJ2-1 and V is TRBV6-2 or TRBV6-3, with 7 bases identical to TRBD1. The trim removed 4 bases at V and 3 bases at J, leaving 3 bases unmatched. Germline CDR1 MNHEY, CDR2 SVGEGT. CDR3 length: 14 amino acids. The CDR3 region has the DNA TGTGCCAGCAGTTTCAGGGGGAACTACAATGAGCAGTTCTTC. Translating it yields CASSFRGNYNEQFF.

This clonotype has only a few counts. A much bigger clone sits one base away, suggesting this may be a read error. Since no conserved phenylalanine or tryptophan closes the CDR3, a read error is the likely cause. The genes are TRBV12-3 or TRBV12-4 and TRBJ1-1; 7 bases align to TRBD1. The CDR3 sequence is 15 residues long. V was clipped by 6 bases and J by 4 bases; unmatched bases: 11. CDR3 amino acids: CASSPHRGGGTEAFL. CDR3 coding DNA: TGTGCCAGCAGCCCCCACAGGGGAGGAGGCACTGAAGCTTTCCTT.